These 2 T cell receptor beta chains were sequenced from one sample in a study of T-cell reconstitution after alpha-beta-depleted transplantation in children (dated by TCRdb to 2016 to 2018). Receptor libraries were prepared by PCR. Sequencer: Illumina HiSeq 2500. Molecular barcoding was employed in the preparation of TCR libraries, with unique molecular identifiers being used to normalize TCRbeta repertoire quantification. TCRdb handled the public reads itself, with Q25 trimming in fastp and clone calling in MiXCR, and kept productive beta chains. Merged by CDR3 protein, the rows form single entries marked with the most common genes and DNA. The sample contains 750,000 to 950,000 distinct CDR3 sequences, around 17% of them found a single time. Approximately 5% of the sample rests with the top ten. The sample's treatment or condition, from its label and the paper: allogeneic hematopoietic cell transplantation with graft depleted of TCRalphabeta T cells and CD19 B cells.

The source was PBMCs, mostly from graft donor cells, collected 360 days after TCRalphabeta/CD19-depleted stem cell transplant. The receptors were sampled from a male patient under 18 who had a stem cell transplant for acute lymphoblastic leukemia, so the T cells may come from the graft donor.

This clonotype has a count of ten or more. The rearrangement uses TRBV3-1 and TRBJ2-7, with unresolved D. Per germline, CDR1 LGHDT and CDR2 YNNKEL (reference sequence). The ends were cut back, 4 bases at V and 4 bases at J, with 14 bases in the middle. This CDR3 has 14 residues. CDR3 loop: CASSLGRTRYEQYF. The CDR3 DNA follows: TGTGCCAGCAGCCTGGGAAGGACGCGGTACGAGCAGTACTTC.

A few counts support this clonotype. The chain couples TRBV12-3 or TRBV12-4 to TRBJ2-2, with 10 bases matching TRBD2. The V segment lost 4 bases and the J segment 6 bases; nucleotides outside the gene matches: 8. The CDR3 spans 16 residues. This chain's CDR3 is CASSSASGSWAGELFF. DNA for the CDR3: TGTGCCAGCAGTTCGGCTAGCGGGAGTTGGGCCGGGGAGCTGTTTTTT.